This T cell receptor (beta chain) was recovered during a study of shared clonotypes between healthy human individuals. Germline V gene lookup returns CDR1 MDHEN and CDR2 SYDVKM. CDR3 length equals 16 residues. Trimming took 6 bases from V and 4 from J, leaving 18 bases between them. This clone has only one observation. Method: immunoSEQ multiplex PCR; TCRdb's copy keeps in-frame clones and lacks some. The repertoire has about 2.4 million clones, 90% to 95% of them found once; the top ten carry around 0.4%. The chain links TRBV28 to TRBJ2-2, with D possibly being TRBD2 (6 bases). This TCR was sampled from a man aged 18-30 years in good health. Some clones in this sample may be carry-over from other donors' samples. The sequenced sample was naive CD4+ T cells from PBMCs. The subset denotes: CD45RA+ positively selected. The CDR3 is CASSKGRHSSTGELFF. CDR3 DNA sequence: TGTGCCAGCAGCAAGGGGAGGCACTCCAGCACCGGGGAGCTGTTTTTT.